This passage covers 5 T cell receptor beta chains from one sample sequenced in a study of a mutant IDH1 vaccine in newly diagnosed glioma. This sample's time point: week 47, end of study. Vaccine doses each comprised 300 ug of mutant IDH1 20-mer peptide, with topical imiquimod. TCRdb's copy holds only in-frame clones and misses some; the assay was immunoSEQ multiplex PCR. The sample has roughly 38,000 clones, 82% seen once. No cognate antigen is known for these TCRs. Sequencing used PBMCs, obtained from a glioma patient whose treatment included an IDH1 peptide vaccine. All receptors come from a man aged 18 to 35 with glioma. Some clones in this sample may be carry-over from other donors' samples.

The chain has TRBV4-1 and TRBJ1-1; D is undetermined. In germline, CDR1 is MGHRA, CDR2 YSYEKL. The germline V and J ends were trimmed by 3 bases and 6 bases, with 20 bases remaining between them. The CDR3 loop spans 16 amino acids. CDR3 DNA: TGCGCCAGCAGCCAGCCGGCGAGACGCCTGGGAGCTGAAGCTTTCTTT. This gives the protein CASSQPARRLGAEAFF.

V gene TRBV29-1 combines with J gene TRBJ1-1, with 10 bases identical to TRBD1. The germline CDR1 and CDR2 sequences are SQVTM and ANQGSEA. The CDR3 runs to 15 residues. V was pared by 7 bases and J by 0 bases, with 8 bases of the junction left unmatched. The CDR3 nucleotides read TGCAGCGCACCAGGACAGGGGGGGATGAACACTGAAGCTTTCTTT. Encoded protein: CSAPGQGGMNTEAFF.

The chain is built from TRBV6-5 and TRBJ2-1; D is unresolved. The germline gives CDR1 MNHEY, CDR2 SVGAGI. The CDR3 is made up of 16 amino acids. Trimming took off 0 bases at V and 0 bases at J, with 9 bases between the two ends. The CDR3 reads CASSYSSFSSYNEQFF. CDR3 coding DNA: TGTGCCAGCAGTTACTCGTCCTTCAGCTCCTACAATGAGCAGTTCTTC.

The chain recombines TRBV10-3 with TRBJ1-1, with D unresolved. CDR1 and CDR2 (germline): ENHRY, SYGVKD. V was pared by 3 bases and J by 2 bases, with 7 bases between. This CDR3 has 13 residues. The CDR3 spells CAISDQQNTEAFF. In DNA, the CDR3 is TGTGCCATCAGTGACCAACAAAACACTGAAGCTTTCTTT.

CDR3 loop: CSVEPTSGGDTQYF. The CDR3 DNA follows: TGCAGCGTTGAACCAACTAGCGGGGGCGATACGCAGTATTTT. The V call is TRBV29-1, the J call TRBJ2-3, with TRBD2 identical over 11 bases. CDR3 size: 14 residues. J lost 6 bases, V lost 2 bases, and 4 bases had no gene match. Germline CDR1 SQVTM, CDR2 ANQGSEA.